The sequence of this TCR beta chain was determined in a study of molecular identifiers for immune sequencing clone quantification (dated by TCRdb to the late 2010s). Turning to the overall study: For a replicate experiment, RNA from about 21,000 or 97,000 naive CD8 T cells was divided into five aliquots, of which four were sequenced. This methods study used CD8 T cells to benchmark TCR RNA copy counting and molecular-identifier clustering-based TCR repertoire sequencing (MIDCIRS).

A remark on this clonotype: Its antigen specificity is not known. Mismatch with germline at one junction end may stem from a read error.

General conclusions and limits of the study: Modeling estimated 3 to 3.5 recovered TCR RNA copies per cell, compared with 8.5 to 10 by digital PCR, which implies roughly 30% capture efficiency. Without barcode sub-clustering, chimeric consensus sequences inflated TCR diversity; chimeras reached as high as 47%. Naive libraries contained spiked-in Jurkat TCR RNA (approximately ten copies' worth), which is not part of the donor repertoire. Clones above 20 RNA copies held over 97% of molecules in CMV-specific effector cells but under 1% in naive cells. Highly expanded clone sizes could be underestimated because identical TCR molecules may share a barcode. Spiked-in Jurkat TCR RNA equal to a single cell's worth was reported to be detectable even within 1,200,000 naive CD8 T cells.

The library was produced with PCR. Sequencing was carried out with an Illumina HiSeq 4000. Bulk TCR libraries were prepared as previously described, using TCR primers listed in Table S5. Purification of total RNA was performed with the Qiagen AllPrep DNA/RNA kit. Reads from multiple sequencing runs of the same library were pooled before analysis. Regarding the original processing steps: Reads were retained only if an exact TCR constant sequence was present, and the retained reads were trimmed to 150 nt and grouped according to their 12-nt molecular barcodes. Reads inside each barcode group were sub-clustered using a 15% Levenshtein threshold, and a quality-weighted consensus sequence was constructed for each RNA molecule. Non-functional sequences were excluded, and lower-count sequences lying one edit away from another sequence were also excluded. Based on fitting two negative binomial distributions, any barcode sub-cluster with under 20% of the maximum read count was discarded. TCRdb reran the public reads through fastp at Q25 and MiXCR, keeping productive beta chains. CDR3 protein sequences are deduplicated, and each keeps its most common genes and DNA. The V and J calls follow TCRdb's processing rather than the paper's. For this sample there are about 300,000 distinct CDR3 sequences; 20% to 25% appear just once. Of the sample, approximately 0.83% is held by the ten largest clones.

Naive CD8 T cell libraries were made from around 18,000 to 910,000 sorted cells using 10%, 30% or 50% of purified RNA. Naive CD8 T cells were FACS-sorted as CD8+CD4-CCR7+CD45RA+ on a BD FACSAria II into RLT Plus buffer. To test detection sensitivity, Jurkat RNA equivalent to nine to ten TCR copies was spiked into samples of roughly 18,000-1,000,000 naive CD8 T cells. CD8 T cells were enriched using RosetteSep CD8+ T Cell Enrichment Cocktail and Ficoll-Paque, and the enriched cells then underwent ACK red cell lysis. From cysteine to phenylalanine, the CDR3 is 16 amino acids long. Just the 48-base CDR3 DNA is kept, in frame starting at base 1. CDR1 and CDR2, per the germline V gene, are SGHRS and YFSETQ.

Sequenced material: naive CD8+ T cells from blood, with Jurkat cell RNA spiked in. The intended sense of this specimen's cell subset or site label: FACS-sorted CD8+CD4-CCR7+CD45RA+ naive T cells. Recombination linked TRBV5-1 to TRBJ1-3; a weak D assignment points to TRBD1 (5 bases agree). This receptor was obtained from a human donor in good health. Some libraries in this study had Jurkat cell RNA spiked in. This receptor has the CDR3 CVSSRPETDSGNTLYF. At the DNA level, the sequence is TGCGTCAGCAGCCGACCCGAGACAGACTCTGGAAACACCTTATATTTT.